This TCR beta chain was identified during a study of neoadjuvant anti-PD-1 for oral cavity cancer. Only in-frame clones appear in the TCRdb table, and some are missing; sequencing was by immunoSEQ multiplex PCR. The sample lists approximately 74,000 clones; 84% were seen once. V lost 3 bases and J lost 7, with 20 bases in between. CDR1 and CDR2 (germline): SGHDT, YYEEEE. This CDR3 has 16 amino acids. This clone was found many times. The chain combines TRBV5-6 with TRBJ1-5; tentative D call: TRBD1 (5 bases). The sequenced sample was PBMCs, obtained before nivolumab (anti-PD-1) treatment. The source is a person between 35 and 79 years old with oral cavity squamous cell carcinoma. Written as DNA, the CDR3 is TGTGCCAGCAGCTCCTCCGGGACTAAGGGGCGGCAGCCCCAGCATTTT. Translation gives CASSSSGTKGRQPQHF.